The sequence of this TCR beta chain was determined in a study of T cell responses to AZD1222 COVID-19 vaccine. Study results and caveats: Of the AZD1222 recipients, only five to seven were seropositive at baseline. Sampling captured repertoires only after the peak T cell response.

This clone was counted only a few times. Antigen unknown. Clones were sequenced by immunoSEQ multiplex PCR, and TCRdb holds only the in-frame ones, with some missing. The sample has about 150,000 clones, approximately 92% seen once. This sequence was found in an adult in good health. Material: peripheral blood, obtained on day 0 of AZD1222 vaccination.

CDR3 coding DNA: TGTGCCAGCAGTTACCCGGGACAGTCCTACGAGCAGTACTTC. Its translation is CASSYPGQSYEQYF. This chain uses TRBV6-5 with TRBJ2-7; 7 positions agree with TRBD1. This CDR3 is 14 amino acids long. From germline, CDR1 is MNHEY and CDR2 SVGAGI. Unmatched junction bases numbered 2, after V lost 2 bases and J lost 1 base.